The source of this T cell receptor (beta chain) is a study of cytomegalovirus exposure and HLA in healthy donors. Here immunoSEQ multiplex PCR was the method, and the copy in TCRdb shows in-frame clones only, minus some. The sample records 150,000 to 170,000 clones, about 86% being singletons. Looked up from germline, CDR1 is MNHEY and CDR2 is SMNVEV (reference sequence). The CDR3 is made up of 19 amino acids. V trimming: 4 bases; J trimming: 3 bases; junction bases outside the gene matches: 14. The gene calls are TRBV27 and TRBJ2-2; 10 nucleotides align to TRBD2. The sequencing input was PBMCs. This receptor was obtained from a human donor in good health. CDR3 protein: CASSSYPASSGRDTGELFF. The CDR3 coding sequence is TGTGCCAGCAGTTCCTACCCTGCCTCTAGCGGGAGAGACACCGGGGAGCTGTTTTTT.